These 27 T cell receptor beta chains came from one sample sequenced in a study of glioma-infiltrating T cells. TCR alpha and beta CDR3 regions were amplified from RNA using iRepertoire nested multiplex PCR. Each CDR3 protein is one row after TCRdb ran MiXCR on the multiplex PCR reads. The table has over 300 distinct CDR3 sequences, roughly 26% seen once. Sequencing used glioma tissue, nonneoplastic brain tissue, or PBMCs (not recorded which). The receptors were gathered from a human donor with low-grade glioma or glioblastoma, undergoing nonglioma brain surgery, or in good health (not recorded which).

This clonotype qualifies as hyperexpanded. The library was prepared for alpha chains; this beta chain is a stray read, so its frequency means little. V gene TRBV6-6 combines with J gene TRBJ1-1; tentatively, D is TRBD1 (5 bases). The germline V gene encodes CDR1 MNHNY and CDR2 SVGAGI (reference sequence). Trimming pared 0 bases from V and 8 bases from J, leaving 10 bases between. This CDR3 contains 13 residues. The DNA of the CDR3 is TGTGCCAGCAGTTACTCGAGTAGACAGGAAGCTTTCTTT. Protein sequence: CASSYSSRQEAFF.

This clonotype is large (0.1 to 1%) in the sample. This beta chain is a stray sequence in a library constructed for alpha chains; its clone size is not meaningful. The CDR3 sequence: CARGDLGTQYF. The CDR3 DNA reads as TGTGCCAGGGGGGACCTCGGCACGCAGTATTTT. The chain links TRBV7-2 to TRBJ2-3, with D possibly called TRBD1 or TRBD2 (5 bases each). This CDR3 region has 11 residues. The V and J ends lost 9 bases and 9 bases respectively, with 13 bases between them. Looked up from germline, CDR1 is SGHTA and CDR2 is FQGNSA. Looking up the rest from reference TRBV7-2 and TRBJ2-3 gives the full variable domain: GAGVSQSPSNKVTEKGKDVELRCDPISGHTALYWYRQSLGQGLEFLIYFQGNSAPDKSGLPSDRFSAERTGGSVSTLTIQRTQQEDSAVYLCARGDLGTQYFGPGTRLTVL.

By share, this clonotype ranks as large. This beta chain is an unintended read in a library built for alpha chains; its size means little. The chain is built from TRBV6-1 and TRBJ1-1, with D possibly matching TRBD1 (5 bases). This CDR3 spans 16 amino acids. Germline assignment: CDR1 MNHNS and CDR2 SASEGT. V was clipped by 5 bases and J by 5 bases, with 21 bases between them. Here the CDR3 reads CASSYRTVGGVTEAFF. The DNA of the CDR3 is TGTGCCAGCAGTTATAGGACCGTTGGGGGGGTAACTGAAGCTTTCTTT.

By proportion, this clonotype is large. This beta chain represents an off-target read in a library built for alpha chains; its size is of limited meaning. V is TRBV6-1 and J is TRBJ1-5; perhaps TRBD1 as D (6 bases). The germline CDR1 and CDR2 sequences are MNHNS and SASEGT. The CDR3 is 13 residues long. V lost 5 bases, J lost 4 bases, and 9 bases lay in between. The chain's CDR3 is CASSRGGNQPQHF. The CDR3 nucleotides are TGTGCCAGCAGTCGAGGGGGGAATCAGCCCCAGCATTTT.

Remarks on this clonotype: The CDR3 does not close with the conserved phenylalanine or tryptophan, likely indicating a read error. Because this beta chain is a stray read in a library intended to capture alpha chains, its abundance should not be given much weight. This chain uses TRBV12-3 or TRBV12-4 with TRBJ2-7; D uncertain. This CDR3 contains 13 residues. V lost 3 bases and J 3 bases, leaving 9 bases between the germline ends. This CDR3 is CASSLSVYYEQYL. CDR3 in DNA: TGTGCCAGCAGTTTGTCGGTATACTACGAGCAGTACTTA.

In its sample, this clonotype is large (0.1 to 1%). A library made for alpha chains picked up this beta chain off target, so its size means little. V is TRBV2 and J is TRBJ2-5; D is possibly TRBD1 (6 bases). V dropped 7 bases and J dropped 2 bases, with 11 bases sitting between them. Germline assignment: CDR1 SNHLY and CDR2 FYNNEI. The CDR3 has 13 amino acids. The CDR3 loop reads CASKRTAQETQYF. The CDR3 nucleotides are TGTGCCAGCAAAAGGACAGCACAAGAGACCCAGTACTTC.

This clonotype was counted a few times. The library was built for alpha chains, so this beta chain is an off-target read and its size means little. V gene TRBV7-2 combines with J gene TRBJ2-3; D is ambiguous. The germline V gene encodes CDR1 SGHTA and CDR2 FQGNSA. This CDR3 is 16 amino acids long. Deletions cut 4 bases from V and 3 bases from J, with 17 bases between. CDR3 DNA sequence: TGTGCCAGCAGCTATATCGGCCCGCCAACTACAGATACGCAGTATTTT. Protein product: CASSYIGPPTTDTQYF.

Within the sample, this clonotype is hyperexpanded. The library was designed around alpha chains, so this beta chain is a stray read whose abundance carries little weight. The chain joins TRBV4-2 to TRBJ2-3; possibly TRBD2 for D (6 bases). The germline V gene encodes CDR1 LGHNA and CDR2 YNFKEQ. V dropped 0 bases and J dropped 4 bases, with 11 bases sitting between them. The CDR3 is 15 amino acids. In DNA, the CDR3 is TGTGCCAGCAGCCAAGAGGGACCTAGCGCAGATACGCAGTATTTT. It yields the protein CASSQEGPSADTQYF.

On this clonotype itself: This beta chain slipped into a library made for alpha chains as a stray read, so its size is not meaningful. V usage is TRBV10-3 and J usage is TRBJ2-1, with a possible D match to TRBD1 (5 bases). Trimming took off 5 bases at V and 5 bases at J, with 16 bases between the two ends. Looked up from germline, CDR1 is ENHRY and CDR2 is SYGVKD. The CDR3 has 15 residues. The CDR3 is CAISYQGDNNNEQFF. For the CDR3, the DNA is TGTGCCATCAGTTATCAGGGTGATAACAACAATGAGCAGTTCTTC.

This clonotype appeared a few times. This beta chain is off target for a library built for alpha chains, so its abundance means little. V is TRBV10-3 and J is TRBJ2-7, with D tentatively TRBD1 (5 bases). V gave up 3 bases and J gave up 5 bases, with 11 bases separating them. This CDR3 spans 13 amino acids. Germline V gene lookup returns CDR1 ENHRY and CDR2 SYGVKD. CDR3 nucleotide sequence: TGTGCCATCAGTGATTCTCCCAGGGACGAGCAGTACGTC. Encoded protein: CAISDSPRDEQYV.

Remarks on this clonotype: One end of the junction does not line up with germline, which may come from a read error. This beta chain was picked up by a library intended for alpha chains and is off target, so its count carries little meaning. The V gene is TRBV24-1, the J gene TRBJ2-2; a weak D match, TRBD2 (6 bases). In germline, CDR1 is KGHDR, CDR2 SFDVKD. CDR3 length: 15 residues. The CDR3 sequence is CATSKAGANTGGLFF. The CDR3 nucleotides are TGTGCCACCAGTAAAGCCGGGGCGAACACCGGGGGGCTGTTTTTT.

By share, this clonotype counts as hyperexpanded (1% or more). With the library built for alpha chains, this beta chain is off target and its frequency is not meaningful. The chain employs TRBV27 and TRBJ1-2, with 7 positions matching TRBD1. Germline CDR1 reads MNHEY; CDR2 reads SMNVEV (reference sequence). CDR3 size: 13 residues. The V segment lost 5 bases and the J segment 8 bases; nucleotides outside the gene matches: 8. The CDR3 loop is CASSITGDRGYTF. CDR3 nucleotides: TGTGCCAGCAGTATAACAGGGGATAGAGGCTACACCTTC.

This clonotype is large. This beta chain lies outside the target of a library built for alpha chains; its clone size means little. This rearrangement joins TRBV25-1 to TRBJ2-5; TRBD2 aligns across 11 bases. The germline V gene has CDR1 MGHDK and CDR2 SYGVNS. CDR3 length: 16 residues. The ends lost 7 bases at V and 2 bases at J; junction bases unmatched: 9. CDR3: CASTLSGTSGQETQYF. CDR3 DNA: TGTGCCAGCACTTTATCTGGGACTAGCGGACAAGAGACCCAGTACTTC. Together with reference TRBV25-1 and TRBJ2-5, the CDR3 gives the full variable domain: EADIYQTPRYLVIGTGKKITLECSQTMGHDKMYWYQQDPGMELHLIHYSYGVNSTEKGDLSSESTVSRIRTEHFPLTLESARPSHTSQYLCASTLSGTSGQETQYFGPGTRLLVL.

On this clonotype itself: Little can be read into the size of this beta chain, an off-target read in a library designed for alpha chains. The rearrangement joins TRBV20-1 to TRBJ2-7; D ambiguous. The CDR3 extends over 14 amino acids. Germline CDR1 DFQATT, CDR2 SNEGSKA (reference sequence). The V and J ends lost 1 base and 3 bases respectively, with 13 bases between them. The CDR3 spells CSARGHNVDYEQYF. CDR3 in DNA: TGCAGTGCTAGAGGCCACAATGTGGACTACGAGCAGTACTTC.

This clonotype counts as large. Being off target in a library aimed at alpha chains, this beta chain has a size of little meaning. V and J are TRBV28 and TRBJ2-3; D is unclear. This CDR3 has 13 residues. The V and J ends lost 5 bases and 6 bases respectively, with 12 bases between them. The germline V gene has CDR1 MDHEN and CDR2 SYDVKM. CDR3 DNA: TGTGCCAGCAGTCCTTCCCCGACGGATACGCAGTATTTT. Its translation: CASSPSPTDTQYF. Using reference TRBV28 and TRBJ2-3 for the parts outside the CDR3, the full variable domain is DVKVTQSSRYLVKRTGEKVFLECVQDMDHENMFWYRQDPGLGLRLIYFSYDVKMKEKGDIPEGYSVSREKKERFSLILESASTNQTSMYLCASSPSPTDTQYFGPGTRLTVL.

This clonotype is deemed large. The library was designed around alpha chains, so this beta chain is a stray read whose abundance carries little weight. The J gene is TRBJ2-1, the V gene TRBV19; a weak D match, TRBD1 (7 bases). The V end lost 4 bases, the J end lost 9 bases, and 19 bases lay between the germline ends. Germline CDR1 is LNHDA and CDR2 is SQIVND (reference sequence). This CDR3 region has 15 residues. CDR3 nucleotide sequence: TGTGCCAGTAGTAGTAGGGGGGACAGAATGAGTGAGCAGTTCTTC. Translated: CASSSRGDRMSEQFF.

By share, this clonotype counts as large. A library made for alpha chains picked up this beta chain off target, so its size means little. The chain is built from TRBV12-3 or TRBV12-4 and TRBJ2-7; a weak D match, TRBD2 (6 bases). The V gene lost 7 bases and the J gene lost 1 base, with 14 bases spanning the gap. CDR3 length: 14 residues. The CDR3 protein is CASKLGGPSYEQYF. The CDR3 DNA follows: TGTGCCAGCAAACTCGGGGGACCTTCCTACGAGCAGTACTTC.

This clonotype is hyperexpanded (1% or more) in the sample. The library was built for alpha chains, so this beta chain is an off-target read and its size means little. This chain links TRBV6-1 with TRBJ2-7; D unclear. The CDR3 runs 14 residues. CDR1 MNHNS and CDR2 SASEGT come from the germline V gene. Trimming took off 5 bases at V and 0 bases at J, with 11 bases between the two ends. DNA of the CDR3: TGTGCCAGCAGTCCGGCTGTATTCTCCTACGAGCAGTACTTC. Its protein is CASSPAVFSYEQYF.

This clonotype is deemed hyperexpanded. In a library made to pick up alpha chains, this beta chain is a stray read with a size that means little. The chain employs TRBV6-1 and TRBJ1-1; 7 bases are shared with TRBD1. This CDR3 has 13 amino acids. Germline loops: CDR1 MNHNS, CDR2 SASEGT. Unmatched junction bases numbered 3, after V lost 8 bases and J lost 0 bases. The CDR3 DNA reads TGTGCCAGCTGGACAGGTATGAACACTGAAGCTTTCTTT. It translates to CASWTGMNTEAFF.

Notes on this clonotype: Because the library targeted alpha chains, this beta chain is an off-target read whose size means little. This sequence joins TRBV11-3 and TRBJ1-4; D might be TRBD1 (6 bases). V lost 5 bases and J lost 4, with 11 bases in between. Germline-derived CDR1 and CDR2 are SGHNT and YENEEA. CDR3 size: 14 residues. The CDR3 is CASSEGGLNEKLFF. DNA for the CDR3: TGTGCCAGCAGCGAAGGGGGACTTAATGAAAAACTGTTTTTT.

This clonotype was seen only a few times. Found in a library prepared for alpha chains, this beta chain is an off-target read, and its abundance has little meaning. CDR3 residues: CASSAAYAGSYNEQFF. DNA for the CDR3: TGTGCCAGCTCCGCCGCATATGCGGGCTCCTACAATGAGCAGTTCTTC. V and J are TRBV18 and TRBJ2-1; D may be TRBD2 (5 bases). This CDR3 region has 16 residues. Per the germline V gene, CDR1 is KGHSH and CDR2 is LQKENI. Trimming pared 6 bases from V and 0 bases from J, leaving 15 bases between.

This clonotype ranks as large. With the library built for alpha chains, this beta chain is off target and its frequency is not meaningful. The gene calls are TRBV6-1 and TRBJ2-7; D tentatively reads TRBD1 or TRBD2 (5 bases each). V was clipped by 2 bases and J by 6 bases, with 11 bases between them. The germline V gene has CDR1 MNHNS and CDR2 SASEGT. The CDR3 spans 13 residues. The CDR3 region is CASSETARGEQYV. The CDR3 DNA follows: TGTGCCAGCAGTGAAACGGCGAGGGGCGAGCAGTACGTC.

Remarks on this clonotype: A library prepared for alpha chains yielded this beta chain as an off-target read; its size is of little meaning. The chain couples TRBV14 to TRBJ2-5; no reliable D call. Trimming took off 4 bases at V and 3 bases at J, with 3 bases between the two ends. Germline V CDR1 and CDR2: SGHDN, FVKESK. The CDR3 is 11 amino acids. DNA of the CDR3: TGTGCCAGCAGCCGAGAAGAGACCCAGTACTTC. This translates into CASSREETQYF.

Worth noting for this clonotype: This beta chain is a stray sequence in a library constructed for alpha chains; its clone size is not meaningful. V is TRBV18 and J is TRBJ1-3, with D tentatively TRBD1 (6 bases). Deletions cut 3 bases from V and 3 bases from J, with 15 bases between. The CDR3 totals 16 residues. Germline V gives CDR1 KGHSH, CDR2 LQKENI. The CDR3 DNA sequence: TGTGCCAGCTCACCCGACAGGCCCTTCTGTGGAAACACCATATATTTT. Encoded protein: CASSPDRPFCGNTIYF.

By share, this clonotype ranks as large. This beta chain is off target for a library built for alpha chains, so its abundance means little. The rearrangement joins TRBV20-1 to TRBJ2-5; 10 nucleotides line up with TRBD2. Germline trimming cut 0 bases from V and 1 base from J; bases unmatched to any gene: 5. This CDR3 is 16 amino acids long. From germline, CDR1 is DFQATT and CDR2 SNEGSKA (reference sequence). CDR3 in DNA: TGCAGTGCTAGAGATCCGGCTAGCGGGGGCCAAGAGACCCAGTACTTC. Protein: CSARDPASGGQETQYF.

In regard to this clonotype: The library was prepared for alpha chains; this beta chain is a stray read, so its frequency means little. V is TRBV29-1 and J is TRBJ2-3, with D unresolved. Germline CDR1 and CDR2: SQVTM and ANQGSEA. This CDR3 contains 12 residues. Trimming shortened V by 7 bases and J by 2 bases, and 10 bases separated the two germline ends. The CDR3 is CSASAPTDTQYF. CDR3 nucleotide sequence: TGCAGCGCCTCAGCGCCCACAGATACGCAGTATTTT.

This clonotype is categorized as large. Being off target in a library aimed at alpha chains, this beta chain has a size of little meaning. The rearrangement uses TRBV6-6 and TRBJ1-1; D may be TRBD1 (5 bases). The germline CDR1 and CDR2 sequences are MNHNY and SVGAGI (reference sequence). The length of the CDR3 is 14 residues. Trimming shortened V by 2 bases and J by 1 base, and 8 bases separated the two germline ends. The CDR3 is CASSYRGRNTEAFF. The CDR3 DNA is TGTGCCAGCAGTTACAGGGGCCGGAACACTGAAGCTTTCTTT.